The 23 T cell receptor beta chains below were found in one sample sequenced in a study of T-cell memory formation after mild COVID-19. TCRdb processed the 5' RACE reads anew with MiXCR; each CDR3 protein has one entry. The table has roughly 130,000 distinct CDR3 sequences, about 16% seen once. The sequenced sample was PBMCs or a T cell subset sorted from them (not recorded which). The receptors derive from an adult woman who had mild COVID-19 (a few samples of this study predate the infection). Cell type and time point are not known.

The chain employs TRBV20-1 and TRBJ1-2, with D unresolved. Germline V gene data show CDR1 as DFQATT and CDR2 as SNEGSKA (reference sequence). This CDR3 is built from 17 residues. V lost 4 bases and J 0 bases, leaving 21 bases between the germline ends. The CDR3 loop reads CSAKLYGEGPTNYGYTF. DNA of the CDR3: TGCAGTGCTAAGCTTTATGGTGAAGGGCCCACTAACTATGGCTACACCTTC.

In this sample, this clonotype turned up a few times. This chain joins TRBV5-4 and TRBJ2-2; 9 nucleotides match TRBD1. V dropped 5 bases and J dropped 1; count of bases not matched to a gene: 3. The germline V gene encodes CDR1 SGHNT and CDR2 YYREEE (reference sequence). This CDR3 is built from 15 residues. CDR3 region: CASSAGQGNTGELFF. In DNA, the CDR3 is TGTGCCAGCAGTGCGGGACAGGGGAACACCGGGGAGCTGTTTTTT.

The rearrangement joins TRBV12-3 or TRBV12-4 to TRBJ1-2, with D hard to call. Trimming left V 5 bases short and J 4 bases short, with 17 bases between. CDR3 length equals 15 residues. CDR3 DNA: TGTGCCAGCAGTCCACGGCGGGCGGTAGGCTATGGCTACACCTTC. Translation gives CASSPRRAVGYGYTF.

This clonotype was observed a few times. The rearrangement links TRBV12-3 or TRBV12-4 to TRBJ2-5; 8 bases fit TRBD1. CDR3 size: 17 residues. With 1 base clipped from V and 1 base from J, the junction kept 8 bases outside the gene matches. CDR3 sequence (DNA): TGTGCCAGCAGTTTAGGGGGCGGGACAGGAATCCAAGAGACCCAGTACTTC. This translates into CASSLGGGTGIQETQYF.

The chain couples TRBV30 to TRBJ1-1; 7 positions match TRBD1. Germline values: CDR1 GTSNPN, CDR2 SVGIG (reference sequence). V was pared by 3 bases and J by 2 bases, with 12 bases of the junction left unmatched. The CDR3 is made up of 16 amino acids. The CDR3 nucleotides read TGTGCCTGGAGCGATCCTCTGGGACAGTTAAACACTGAAGCTTTCTTT. Translating it yields CAWSDPLGQLNTEAFF.

V and J are TRBV24-1 and TRBJ2-2; 11 bases fit TRBD1. The V gene end was trimmed by 2 bases and the J gene end by 6 bases; junction bases not matched to a gene: 4. The CDR3 runs to 16 residues. Per the germline V gene, CDR1 is KGHDR and CDR2 is SFDVKD. The chain's CDR3 is CATSDSGQGASGELFF. The CDR3 DNA follows: TGTGCCACCAGTGATTCCGGACAGGGGGCTTCCGGGGAGCTGTTTTTT.

This clonotype appeared a few times. The genes are TRBV12-3 or TRBV12-4 and TRBJ2-2, with D perhaps TRBD1 or TRBD2 (5 bases each). CDR3 length equals 13 residues. V was pared by 11 bases and J by 1 base, with 11 bases between. This CDR3 is CAAWDGNTGELFF. CDR3 DNA: TGTGCCGCCTGGGACGGGAACACCGGGGAGCTGTTTTTT.

The chain uses TRBV7-9 and TRBJ2-5; 7 nucleotides agree with TRBD2. CDR1 SEHNR and CDR2 FQNEAQ come from the germline V gene (reference sequence). V lost 5 bases to trimming and J lost 6 bases; unmatched junction nucleotides: 18. There are 17 residues in the CDR3. DNA for the CDR3: TGTGCCAGCAGCCCATCGAGTGGGGCGGGGAGGGGAAAGACCCAGTACTTC. Translation: CASSPSSGAGRGKTQYF.

The chain combines TRBV7-2 with TRBJ1-3; a weak D match, TRBD1 (6 bases). The CDR3 spans 17 residues. In germline, CDR1 is SGHTA, CDR2 FQGNSA. The V end was cut by 1 base, the J end by 0 bases, with 13 bases between. CDR3 protein: CASSLVSWGASGNTIYF. For the CDR3, the DNA is TGTGCCAGCAGCTTAGTTTCTTGGGGGGCCTCTGGAAACACCATATATTTT. Complete variable domain (other parts from reference TRBV7-2 and TRBJ1-3): GAGVSQSPSNKVTEKGKDVELRCDPISGHTALYWYRQSLGQGLEFLIYFQGNSAPDKSGLPSDRFSAERTGGSVSTLTIQRTQQEDSAVYLCASSLVSWGASGNTIYFGEGSWLTVV.

This clonotype was picked up a small number of times. The gene calls are TRBV4-1 and TRBJ1-4; 8 bases align to TRBD1. CDR1 is MGHRA, CDR2 YSYEKL, per germline. The V and J ends lost 5 bases and 7 bases, in that order; junction bases with no gene match: 9. This CDR3 has 15 residues. The DNA of the CDR3 is TGCGCCAGCAGCTCAAGCCAGGGGGCTGGTGAAAAACTGTTTTTT. The encoded protein is CASSSSQGAGEKLFF.

The V call is TRBV10-3, the J call TRBJ2-5; 11 nucleotides line up with TRBD2. With V trimmed by 4 bases and J by 5 bases, 3 bases remained unmatched. The CDR3 loop spans 14 amino acids. The germline V gene encodes CDR1 ENHRY and CDR2 SYGVKD. The CDR3 sequence is CAISVTSGVETQYF. CDR3 in DNA: TGTGCCATCAGTGTGACTAGCGGGGTTGAGACCCAGTACTTC.

The chain is built from TRBV12-5 and TRBJ2-2; D may be TRBD2 (6 bases). V dropped 2 bases and J dropped 5 bases, with 24 bases sitting between them. Looked up from germline, CDR1 is LGHNT and CDR2 is FRNRAP. The CDR3 is made up of 19 amino acids. The CDR3 reads CASGLSHMEGVPDTGELFF. In nucleotides, the CDR3 is TGTGCTAGTGGTTTGTCCCATATGGAGGGAGTTCCGGATACCGGGGAGCTGTTTTTT.

V is TRBV2 and J is TRBJ2-1, with 11 bases that match TRBD2. The CDR3 spans 17 residues. Germline assignment: CDR1 SNHLY and CDR2 FYNNEI. V lost 5 bases to trimming and J lost 7 bases; unmatched junction nucleotides: 13. In DNA form, the CDR3 reads TGTGCCAGCAGTTTTAGCCTAGCGGGAGGTCTGGATAATGAGCAGTTCTTC. Translation gives CASSFSLAGGLDNEQFF.

This clonotype was seen more than once but under ten times. This chain links TRBV25-1 with TRBJ2-7; D may be TRBD2 (5 bases). Between the trimmed V and J ends, which lost 3 bases and 2 bases, there was a span of 11 bases. CDR1 MGHDK and CDR2 SYGVNS come from the germline V gene. The CDR3 length is 14 residues. CDR3 coding DNA: TGTGCCAGCAGTGAGGAGGTGAGGGCCTACGAGCAGTACTTC. Amino acid sequence: CASSEEVRAYEQYF.

This clonotype was detected only a few times. This chain connects TRBV27 to TRBJ2-7; possibly TRBD1 for D (6 bases). Germline loops: CDR1 MNHEY, CDR2 SMNVEV (reference sequence). The CDR3 is made up of 15 amino acids. V was clipped by 4 bases and J by 5 bases, with 18 bases between them. The CDR3 here is CASSSHRDPSHEQYF. The CDR3 DNA is TGTGCCAGCAGTTCTCACAGGGACCCCTCACACGAGCAGTACTTC.

J is TRBJ1-3 and V is TRBV5-5; 9 nucleotides agree with TRBD1. The trim removed 0 bases at V and 4 bases at J, leaving 8 bases unmatched. The V gene's germline CDR1 is SGHKS and CDR2 YYEKEE (reference sequence). The CDR3 loop spans 17 amino acids. The CDR3 DNA is TGTGCCAGCAGCTTGGCGCGTGGACAGGGGAACGGAAACACCATATATTTT. Protein product: CASSLARGQGNGNTIYF.

This clonotype was seen more than once but under ten times. The chain is built from TRBV24-1 and TRBJ1-5, with D perhaps TRBD1 (6 bases). The CDR3 is 14 residues long. V shed 6 bases and J shed 7 bases, with 15 bases lying between them. Germline V gene data show CDR1 as KGHDR and CDR2 as SFDVKD. CDR3 protein: CATSTGPLGQPQHF. The CDR3 region has the DNA TGTGCCACCAGTACAGGGCCTCTCGGGCAGCCCCAGCATTTT.

This chain joins TRBV10-3 and TRBJ1-4; no definite D call. Germline assignment: CDR1 ENHRY and CDR2 SYGVKD. The V gene lost 0 bases and the J gene lost 6 bases, with 2 bases spanning the gap. The CDR3 covers 12 residues. The CDR3: CAISESHEKLFF. The DNA of the CDR3 is TGTGCCATCAGTGAGTCCCATGAAAAACTGTTTTTT.

This rearrangement joins TRBV3-1 to TRBJ2-3; the D is unclear. This CDR3 has 14 amino acids. Trimming removed 4 bases from V and 4 bases from J, with 12 bases in between. Germline V lookup: CDR1 LGHDT, CDR2 YNNKEL (reference sequence). The DNA for the CDR3 is TGTGCCAGCAGCCTTGGCCCTGGCGCAGATACGCAGTATTTT. This codes for CASSLGPGADTQYF.

In its sample, this clonotype was seen a few times. J is TRBJ2-1 and V is TRBV7-2; no firm D call. Trimming left V 2 bases short and J 4 bases short, with 15 bases between. This CDR3 has 16 amino acids. In germline, CDR1 is SGHTA, CDR2 FQGNSA. This CDR3 is CASSLLRQTLYNEQFF. DNA of the CDR3: TGTGCCAGCAGCTTACTCCGCCAGACCCTTTACAATGAGCAGTTCTTC.

This clonotype occurred once. The chain combines TRBV18 with TRBJ1-4; D is unclear. CDR3 size: 13 residues. V shed 3 bases and J shed 8 bases, with 10 bases lying between them. Per germline, CDR1 KGHSH and CDR2 LQKENI. The CDR3 loop is CASSPHPGEKLFF. The CDR3 DNA is TGTGCCAGCTCACCGCACCCTGGGGAAAAACTGTTTTTT.

This clonotype has just a few counts. The chain employs TRBV29-1 and TRBJ1-5; D is unclear. V was pared by 4 bases and J by 1 base, with 14 bases between. CDR1 and CDR2 from the germline V gene are SQVTM and ANQGSEA. The CDR3 sequence is 15 residues long. The CDR3 DNA reads as TGCAGCGTTGTGATCCCGGGGTTAAGCAATCAGCCCCAGCATTTT. Residues: CSVVIPGLSNQPQHF.

The chain has TRBV20-1 and TRBJ2-7; 7 nucleotides match TRBD2. This CDR3 region has 13 residues. V was pared by 3 bases and J by 1 base, with 3 bases of the junction left unmatched. Germline V gives CDR1 DFQATT, CDR2 SNEGSKA (reference sequence). CDR3 nucleotides: TGCAGTGCTAGGCGGGAGAATTCCTACGAGCAGTACTTC. It translates to CSARRENSYEQYF.